The clone carrying this T cell receptor beta chain has ten or more counts. One entry per CDR3 protein, called by TCRdb with MiXCR from the 5' RACE reads. The repertoire holds 48,000 or so distinct CDR3 sequences, with roughly 5.2% as singletons. As to time point: sample taken at primary tumor resection. Sequencing was performed on whole RNA extracted from tumor and nontumor lung tissue, or from frozen PBMC, and the material was left unsorted. These data come from a study of spatial heterogeneity in lung cancer. Sample: PBMCs, taken at surgery. The TCR originated in a male donor with early-stage non-small cell lung cancer.

CDR3 DNA: TGCGCCAGCAGCCCACAAGTTGGGACACGGACCGGCACTGAAGCTTTCTTT. Amino acids: CASSPQVGTRTGTEAFF. The chain employs TRBV5-1 and TRBJ1-1; possible D gene TRBD1, 6 bases. The CDR3 totals 17 residues. Trimming removed 4 bases from V and 4 bases from J, with 23 bases in between. Per germline, CDR1 SGHRS and CDR2 YFSETQ.